This T cell receptor (beta chain) was obtained from a study of T-cell memory formation after mild COVID-19. Study findings and constraints: A subset of responding clones appeared in pre-infection memory, suggesting cross-reactive memory joined. Among clones contracting day 15 to 85, CD4/CD8 was balanced, whereas later expanders leaned CD4+. Nothing showed for sure that second-wave clones peaking on day 37 were SARS-CoV-2 specific.

In this sample, this clonotype turned up many times. The antigen is undetermined. The CDR3 sequence is 15 residues long. V was clipped by 4 bases and J by 4 bases, with 14 bases between them. Using constant-segment primers, 5'RACE produced TCR alpha and TCR beta cDNA libraries carrying sample barcodes and UMIs. TCRdb reprocessed the 5' RACE reads with MiXCR, giving one entry per CDR3 protein. The sample holds approximately 150,000 distinct CDR3 sequences; about 5.5% are singletons and the top ten take approximately 2.1%. This chain connects TRBV12-3 or TRBV12-4 to TRBJ1-3; no clear D gene. The sequence derives from an adult woman who had mild COVID-19 (a few samples of this study predate the infection). Cell type and time point are not known. The sequenced sample was PBMCs or a T cell subset sorted from them (not recorded which). The CDR3 region is CASSYEALLGNTIYF. The DNA for the CDR3 is TGTGCCAGCAGTTACGAGGCCCTTTTGGGAAACACCATATATTTT.